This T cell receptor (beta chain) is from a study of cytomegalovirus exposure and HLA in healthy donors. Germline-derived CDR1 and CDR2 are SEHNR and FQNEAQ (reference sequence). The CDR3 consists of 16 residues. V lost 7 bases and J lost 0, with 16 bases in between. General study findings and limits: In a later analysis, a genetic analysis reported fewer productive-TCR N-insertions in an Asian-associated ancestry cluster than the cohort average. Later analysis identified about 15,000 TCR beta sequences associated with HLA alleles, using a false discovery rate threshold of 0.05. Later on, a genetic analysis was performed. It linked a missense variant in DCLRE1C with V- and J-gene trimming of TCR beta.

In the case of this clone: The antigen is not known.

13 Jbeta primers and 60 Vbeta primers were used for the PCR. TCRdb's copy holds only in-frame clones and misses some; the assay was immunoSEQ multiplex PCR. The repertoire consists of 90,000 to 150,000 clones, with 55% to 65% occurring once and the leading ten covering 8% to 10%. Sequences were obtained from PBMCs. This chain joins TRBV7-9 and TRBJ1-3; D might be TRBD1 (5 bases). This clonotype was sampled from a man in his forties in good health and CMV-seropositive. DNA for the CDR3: TGTGCCAGCACCGAGAGACAGCGCGACTCTGGAAACACCATATATTTT. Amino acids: CASTERQRDSGNTIYF.